Each of the 2 T cell receptor beta chains below was sequenced from the same sample in a study of T cells in Graves' hyperthyroidism and ophthalmopathy (dated by TCRdb to about 2019). The library was obtained by multiplex PCR. The sequencer listed for this sample is Illumina HiSeq 2000. The TCR beta CDR3 regions were amplified from RNA transcripts. The TCR CDR3 was subjected to a first round of RT-PCR using the HTBI primer set and the Qiagen OneStep RT-PCR kit. TCRdb cleaned the public reads at Q25 with fastp, built clones with MiXCR and kept in-frame beta chains. Duplicate CDR3 protein sequences are folded into a single record with the most common DNA and genes. This sample comprises a few hundred thousand distinct CDR3 sequences, approximately 17% of them detected only once. 55% to 60% of the sample comes from the top ten. Sequences were obtained from blood. Receptors were obtained from a woman aged 60 to 75 with Graves' ophthalmopathy.

This clonotype was recorded at least ten times. CDR3 DNA: TGCAGCATCCTGCCGGGACAGGGAGCTGAAGCTTTCTTT. It codes for CSILPGQGAEAFF. V usage is TRBV29-1 and J usage is TRBJ1-1, with 9 bases that match TRBD1. V shed 8 bases, J shed 6 bases, and the junction held 10 bases outside the gene matches. CDR1 is SQVTM, CDR2 ANQGSEA, per germline. The CDR3 length is 13 residues.

This clonotype was observed a few times. The rearrangement links TRBV5-5 to TRBJ2-1; tentatively, D is TRBD2 (7 bases). Germline CDR1 SGHKS, CDR2 YYEKEE (reference sequence). V lost 3 bases, J lost 3 bases, and 22 bases lay in between. The CDR3 loop spans 18 amino acids. CDR3: CASSSIVGGVEHYNEQFF. In DNA, the CDR3 is TGTGCCAGCAGCTCCATTGTAGGGGGGGTCGAGCACTACAATGAGCAGTTCTTC.